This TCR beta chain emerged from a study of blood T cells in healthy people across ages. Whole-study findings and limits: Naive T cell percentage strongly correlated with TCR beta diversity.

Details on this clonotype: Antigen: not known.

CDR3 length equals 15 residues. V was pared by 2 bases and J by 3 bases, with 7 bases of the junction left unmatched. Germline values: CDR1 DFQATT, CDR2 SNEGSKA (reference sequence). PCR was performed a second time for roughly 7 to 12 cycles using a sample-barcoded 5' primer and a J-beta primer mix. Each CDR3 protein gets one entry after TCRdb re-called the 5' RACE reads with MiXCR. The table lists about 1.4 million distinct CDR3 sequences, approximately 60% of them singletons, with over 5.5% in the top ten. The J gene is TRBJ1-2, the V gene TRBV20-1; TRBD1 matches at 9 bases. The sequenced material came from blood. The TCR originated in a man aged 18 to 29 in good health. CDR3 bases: TGCAGTGCTAGACGCCCACGGGACAGGGACTATGGCTACACCTTC. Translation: CSARRPRDRDYGYTF.